There are many counts of the clone carrying this T cell receptor (beta chain). Its target is not known. The CDR3 loop spans 14 amino acids. The V segment lost 0 bases and the J segment 4 bases; nucleotides outside the gene matches: 2. Germline CDR1 reads SGHRS; CDR2 reads YFSETQ. Each CDR3 protein gets one entry after TCRdb re-called the 5' RACE reads with MiXCR. The data contain about 43,000 distinct CDR3 sequences, under 25% of them seen just once; the ten biggest clones take up approximately 6.8%. The entry originates in a study of spatial heterogeneity in lung cancer. Time point meaning: blood at routine non-recurrence follow-up after resection. The study's findings and limits: Ubiquitous expanded tumor TCRs showed up in blood more at resection than follow-up.

J is TRBJ2-3 and V is TRBV5-1, with TRBD1 identical over 7 bases. The sample in question was PBMCs, obtained at follow-up. The receptor was derived from a female donor with early-stage non-small cell lung cancer. CDR3 residues: CASSLGQGPDTQYF. As DNA, the CDR3 is TGCGCCAGCAGCTTGGGACAGGGCCCAGATACGCAGTATTTT.